A selection of T cell receptor beta chains follows, all from one sample in a study of CD8+ T cells in alopecia areata. Clones were sequenced by immunoSEQ multiplex PCR, and TCRdb holds only the in-frame ones, with some missing. The sample includes about 180,000 clones, 51% of them seen just once. Sequences were derived from CD8+ T cells sorted from blood, sampled at week 52, from a patient treated with tofacitinib. The receptor set was obtained from a human donor with alopecia areata. Both conserved end residues are part of each CDR3. A D gene is named only where the DNA matches it firmly. Size is omitted from some rows. Given values are once, few, many or a class for expanded clones.

D: TRBD1; V: TRBV27; length: 16; J: TRBJ1-6; size: NA; CDR3: CASSLLGTGKFSPLHF; DNA: TGTGCCAGCAGTTTATTGGGGACAGGGAAATTTTCACCCCTCCACTTT
D: TRBD1; V: TRBV29-1; length: 15; J: TRBJ2-2; size: NA; CDR3: CSVAMQGVNTGELFF; DNA: TGCAGCGTTGCCATGCAGGGGGTGAACACCGGGGAGCTGTTTTTT
D: NA; V: TRBV5-6; length: 15; J: TRBJ2-2; size: few; CDR3: CASSYKSVNTGELFF; DNA: TGTGCCAGCAGTTATAAATCAGTGAACACCGGGGAGCTGTTTTTT
D: NA; V: TRBV9; length: 12; J: TRBJ1-6; size: few; CDR3: CASSVVGSPLHF; DNA: TGTGCCAGCAGCGTAGTTGGGTCACCCCTCCACTTT
D: NA; V: TRBV7-9; length: 16; J: TRBJ1-6; size: NA; CDR3: CASSAPMPVGASPLHF; DNA: TGTGCCAGCAGCGCTCCTATGCCAGTTGGGGCTTCACCCCTCCACTTT
D: NA; V: TRBV7-3; length: 14; J: TRBJ1-6; size: NA; CDR3: CASSLRENQFTLHF; DNA: TGTGCCAGCAGCTTACGGGAGAATCAATTCACCCTCCACTTT
D: TRBD1; V: TRBV19; length: 15; J: TRBJ2-7; size: NA; CDR3: CASSLDRGSSYEQYF; DNA: TGTGCCAGTAGCCTGGACAGGGGGTCGTCCTACGAGCAGTACTTC
D: NA; V: TRBV9; length: 15; J: TRBJ2-1; size: NA; CDR3: CASSVQTRESGEQFF; DNA: TGTGCCAGCAGCGTACAGACAAGGGAAAGTGGTGAGCAGTTCTTC
D: NA; V: TRBV7-9; length: 13; J: TRBJ1-2; size: few; CDR3: CASSLGGLYGYTF; DNA: TGTGCCAGCAGCTTAGGAGGGTTATATGGCTACACCTTC
D: NA; V: TRBV6-5; length: 15; J: TRBJ2-5; size: NA; CDR3: CASSYVGPAEETQYF; DNA: TGTGCCAGCAGTTACGTCGGGCCAGCCGAAGAGACCCAGTACTTC
D: NA; V: TRBV5-4; length: 15; J: TRBJ2-1; size: NA; CDR3: CASSSQDTGANEQFF; DNA: TGTGCCAGCAGCTCCCAAGACACCGGAGCGAATGAGCAGTTCTTC
D: NA; V: TRBV2; length: 12; J: TRBJ2-5; size: NA; CDR3: CASSELVETQYF; DNA: TGTGCCAGCAGTGAATTGGTAGAGACCCAGTACTTC
D: NA; V: TRBV7-9; length: 12; J: TRBJ2-1; size: NA; CDR3: CASSLAHNEQFF; DNA: TGTGCCAGCAGCTTAGCCCACAATGAGCAGTTCTTC
D: TRBD1; V: TRBV11-2; length: 15; J: TRBJ2-2; size: NA; CDR3: CASSRDRGGAGELFF; DNA: TGTGCCAGCAGTAGGGACAGGGGTGGCGCCGGGGAGCTGTTTTTT
D: TRBD2; V: TRBV5-4; length: 15; J: TRBJ2-1; size: NA; CDR3: CASSLEAGGPNEQFF; DNA: TGTGCCAGCAGCTTGGAAGCGGGGGGGCCCAATGAGCAGTTCTTC
D: NA; V: TRBV30; length: 13; J: TRBJ1-1; size: NA; CDR3: CAWSVRENTEAFF; DNA: TGTGCCTGGAGTGTAAGGGAGAACACTGAAGCTTTCTTT
D: TRBD1; V: TRBV7-2; length: 17; J: TRBJ1-1; size: NA; CDR3: CASSPTGGPPRTTEAFF; DNA: TGTGCCAGCAGCCCGACAGGGGGGCCCCCTCGGACTACTGAAGCTTTCTTT
D: TRBD1; V: TRBV7-9; length: 14; J: TRBJ1-6; size: NA; CDR3: CASSLDRGNSPLHF; DNA: TGTGCCAGCAGCTTAGACAGGGGGAATTCACCCCTCCACTTT
D: NA; V: TRBV2; length: 14; J: TRBJ2-1; size: few; CDR3: CASSAAGVGNEQFF; DNA: TGTGCCAGCTCGGCGGCAGGGGTGGGCAATGAGCAGTTCTTC
D: NA; V: TRBV25-1; length: 14; J: TRBJ2-5; size: NA; CDR3: CASSEDTLRETQYF; DNA: TGTGCCAGCAGTGAAGACACCTTGAGGGAGACCCAGTACTTC
D: NA; V: TRBV27; length: 13; J: TRBJ1-1; size: NA; CDR3: CASSFGGTTEAFF; DNA: TGTGCCAGCAGTTTCGGCGGGACAACTGAAGCTTTCTTT
D: TRBD1; V: TRBV13; length: 14; J: TRBJ1-4; size: few; CDR3: CASSDRGIGEKLFF; DNA: TGTGCCAGCAGCGACAGGGGAATCGGCGAAAAACTGTTTTTT
D: NA; V: TRBV29-1; length: 13; J: TRBJ2-2; size: few; CDR3: CSVDVENTGELFF; DNA: TGCAGCGTTGACGTCGAGAACACCGGGGAGCTGTTTTTT
D: NA; V: TRBV7-7; length: 15; J: TRBJ2-5; size: NA; CDR3: CASSSNPGVSETQYF; DNA: TGTGCTAGCAGCTCAAACCCGGGGGTTTCCGAGACCCAGTACTTC
D: TRBD1; V: TRBV27; length: 13; J: TRBJ2-1; size: few; CDR3: CASSLGTVNEQFF; DNA: TGTGCCAGCAGTTTAGGGACAGTCAATGAGCAGTTCTTC
D: NA; V: TRBV29-1; length: 17; J: TRBJ2-1; size: few; CDR3: CSIPNHQASALYNEQFF; DNA: TGCAGCATCCCGAATCACCAGGCTAGCGCCTTATACAATGAGCAGTTCTTC
D: NA; V: TRBV27; length: 19; J: TRBJ2-5; size: NA; CDR3: CASSSNPARRGAHRETQYF; DNA: TGTGCCAGCAGTTCTAACCCAGCCCGTCGCGGGGCCCATCGGGAGACCCAGTACTTC
D: TRBD1; V: TRBV25-1; length: 13; J: TRBJ1-1; size: NA; CDR3: CASGGTGEFRAFF; DNA: TGTGCCAGCGGCGGGACAGGGGAATTTCGGGCTTTCTTT
D: NA; V: TRBV19; length: 14; J: TRBJ1-6; size: NA; CDR3: CASSIDHESSPLHF; DNA: TGTGCCAGTAGTATAGATCACGAGAGCTCACCCCTCCACTTT
D: NA; V: TRBV6-5; length: 15; J: TRBJ2-5; size: NA; CDR3: CASSYGATGVETQYF; DNA: TGTGCCAGCAGTTACGGGGCGACAGGAGTAGAGACCCAGTACTTC
D: TRBD1; V: TRBV5-1; length: 12; J: TRBJ1-1; size: NA; CDR3: CASRQGATEAFF; DNA: TGCGCCAGCAGACAGGGGGCCACTGAAGCTTTCTTT
D: NA; V: TRBV9; length: 17; J: TRBJ2-6; size: few; CDR3: CAARRADLLSGANVLTF; DNA: TGTGCCGCGCGGCGGGCAGACCTTCTCTCTGGGGCCAACGTCCTGACTTTC
D: NA; V: TRBV13; length: 14; J: TRBJ1-2; size: NA; CDR3: CASSFTRGSYGYTF; DNA: TGTGCCAGCAGCTTTACCAGGGGTTCATATGGCTACACCTTC
D: NA; V: TRBV30; length: 15; J: TRBJ2-5; size: NA; CDR3: CAWSVLAAVGETQYF; DNA: TGTGCCTGGAGTGTACTAGCAGCAGTGGGGGAGACCCAGTACTTC
D: NA; V: TRBV29-1; length: 13; J: TRBJ2-4; size: NA; CDR3: CSVGSSAKNIQYF; DNA: TGCAGCGTGGGATCCTCAGCCAAAAACATTCAGTACTTC
D: NA; V: TRBV4-3; length: 13; J: TRBJ2-1; size: few; CDR3: CASSQDGRGEQFF; DNA: TGCGCCAGCAGCCAAGATGGGCGGGGTGAGCAGTTCTTC
D: TRBD1; V: TRBV5-6; length: 16; J: TRBJ2-1; size: NA; CDR3: CASSLGVLDRDNEQFF; DNA: TGTGCCAGCAGCTTGGGAGTGTTGGACAGGGACAATGAGCAGTTCTTC
D: NA; V: TRBV15; length: 13; J: TRBJ2-1; size: NA; CDR3: CATSTWDFREQFF; DNA: TGTGCCACCAGCACCTGGGATTTCCGTGAGCAGTTCTTC
D: TRBD2; V: TRBV4-2; length: 16; J: TRBJ2-7; size: few; CDR3: CASSQESSGEFYEQYF; DNA: TGTGCCAGCAGCCAAGAGAGTAGCGGGGAGTTCTACGAGCAGTACTTC
D: NA; V: TRBV6-6; length: 12; J: TRBJ2-3; size: NA; CDR3: CASEGVGDTQYF; DNA: TGTGCCAGCGAGGGGGTAGGAGATACGCAGTATTTT
D: TRBD2; V: TRBV7-9; length: 14; J: TRBJ2-7; size: NA; CDR3: CASSETSGGREQYF; DNA: TGTGCCAGCAGCGAAACTAGCGGGGGGAGAGAGCAGTACTTC
D: TRBD1; V: TRBV30; length: 11; J: TRBJ1-2; size: few; CDR3: CAWDRGGGYTF; DNA: TGTGCCTGGGACAGGGGAGGTGGCTACACCTTC
D: NA; V: TRBV5-6; length: 15; J: TRBJ1-2; size: NA; CDR3: CASSLGAGANYGYTF; DNA: TGTGCCAGCAGCTTGGGGGCCGGAGCCAACTATGGCTACACCTTC
D: NA; V: TRBV7-9; length: 13; J: TRBJ1-1; size: NA; CDR3: CASSLGVTTEAFF; DNA: TGTGCCAGCAGTTTAGGAGTTACCACTGAAGCTTTCTTT
D: TRBD1; V: TRBV10-3; length: 13; J: TRBJ2-7; size: NA; CDR3: CAIRDRLTYEQYF; DNA: TGTGCCATCAGGGACAGGCTGACCTACGAGCAGTACTTC
D: NA; V: TRBV29-1; length: 11; J: TRBJ1-2; size: few; CDR3: CSVEANYGYTF; DNA: TGCAGCGTTGAGGCTAACTATGGCTACACCTTC
D: NA; V: TRBV4-1; length: 14; J: TRBJ1-5; size: NA; CDR3: CASSQVGGNQPQHF; DNA: TGCGCCAGCAGCCAAGTGGGGGGCAATCAGCCCCAGCATTTT
D: NA; V: TRBV7-2; length: 17; J: TRBJ1-1; size: few; CDR3: CASSLSSLRGGWTEAFF; DNA: TGTGCCAGCAGCTTAAGTTCCCTAAGGGGAGGGTGGACTGAAGCTTTCTTT
D: TRBD1; V: TRBV27; length: 16; J: TRBJ2-7; size: once; CDR3: CASSSKRQGKSYEQYF; DNA: TGTGCCAGCAGTTCCAAGCGACAGGGAAAGTCCTACGAGCAGTACTTC
D: TRBD1; V: TRBV7-2; length: 15; J: TRBJ2-6; size: NA; CDR3: CASSFDRAGANVLTF; DNA: TGTGCCAGCAGCTTCGACAGGGCTGGGGCCAACGTCCTGACTTTC
D: NA; V: TRBV5-1; length: 16; J: TRBJ2-3; size: few; CDR3: CASRPDPSFATDTQYF; DNA: TGCGCCAGCAGACCGGATCCTTCCTTTGCGACAGATACGCAGTATTTT
D: TRBD2; V: TRBV4-1; length: 15; J: TRBJ2-1; size: NA; CDR3: CASSQQRGGRYEQFF; DNA: TGCGCCAGCAGCCAGCAGCGGGGGGGCCGGTATGAGCAGTTCTTC
D: NA; V: TRBV29-1; length: 12; J: TRBJ2-1; size: NA; CDR3: CSVGRPLREQFF; DNA: TGCAGCGTTGGAAGGCCTCTTAGGGAGCAGTTCTTC
D: TRBD1; V: TRBV6-5; length: 14; J: TRBJ1-1; size: NA; CDR3: CASRPGTGNTEAFF; DNA: TGTGCCAGCAGACCAGGGACAGGAAACACTGAAGCTTTCTTT
D: TRBD1; V: TRBV5-4; length: 18; J: TRBJ1-2; size: NA; CDR3: CASSGSRGGLIANYGYTF; DNA: TGTGCCAGCAGCGGATCCAGGGGGGGGTTAATAGCTAACTATGGCTACACCTTC
D: TRBD1; V: TRBV7-9; length: 14; J: TRBJ2-5; size: few; CDR3: CASSSRGQQETQYF; DNA: TGTGCCAGCAGCTCACGGGGACAGCAAGAGACCCAGTACTTC
D: TRBD1; V: TRBV7-9; length: 13; J: TRBJ2-7; size: NA; CDR3: CASSSRGRYEQYF; DNA: TGTGCCAGCAGCTCCAGGGGGCGATACGAGCAGTACTTC
D: NA; V: TRBV4-2; length: 15; J: TRBJ2-7; size: NA; CDR3: CASSQDLTATYEQYF; DNA: TGTGCCAGCAGCCAAGATTTGACAGCCACCTACGAGCAGTACTTC
D: TRBD1; V: TRBV4-3; length: 16; J: TRBJ1-1; size: NA; CDR3: CASSPNAGQGNTEAFF; DNA: TGCGCCAGCAGCCCCAACGCGGGACAGGGGAACACTGAAGCTTTCTTT
D: NA; V: TRBV13; length: 14; J: TRBJ2-3; size: NA; CDR3: CASSLRSATDTQYF; DNA: TGTGCCAGCAGCTTAAGGAGTGCCACAGATACGCAGTATTTT